This T cell receptor beta chain originates from a study of Graves' ophthalmopathy and Graves' hyperthyroidism. Study observations and caveats: The 13-signature model separated ophthalmopathy from stable hyperthyroidism at 85% to 90% sensitivity and around 81% specificity.

This clonotype came up many times. Its matching antigen is unknown. The study excluded patients with other autoimmune diseases, uncontrolled infections, pregnancy or lactation. Between the trimmed V and J ends, which lost 5 bases and 5 bases, there was a span of 12 bases. The germline CDR1 and CDR2 sequences are SGHAT and FQNNGV. There are 13 residues in the CDR3. The authors amplified TCR beta CDR3 regions from RNA transcripts. In the first round, RT-PCR was carried out with HTBI primers, and a multiplex PCR formed the second round. TCRdb re-called the multiplex PCR reads through MiXCR, storing one row per CDR3 protein. This table holds approximately 500,000 distinct CDR3 sequences, 13% to 15% found once.

The receptor was derived from a woman aged 30 to 39 with Graves' ophthalmopathy. This chain uses TRBV11-2 with TRBJ2-5; tentatively, D is TRBD2 (5 bases). The sequenced sample was blood. The CDR3: CASSRGSMETQYF. The DNA for the CDR3 is TGTGCCAGCAGCCGGGGTAGCATGGAGACCCAGTACTTC.